The text below deals with one T cell receptor (beta chain). The antigen it binds to is not known. No much larger clone exists at a distance of one base, and base qualities are not known. This record comes from a study of Graves' ophthalmopathy and Graves' hyperthyroidism (dated by TCRdb to 2016 to 2019). In the study overall: Peripheral blood was collected at initial diagnosis, before any treatment. In roughly 6 hyperthyroidism patients, the T-cell repertoire of thyroid tissue was compared with the T-cell repertoire of blood. The study used signatures of the TCR beta repertoire to tell Graves' ophthalmopathy apart from Graves' hyperthyroidism and to predict which patients would progress to ophthalmopathy. Following sampling, methimazole starting at 30 mg daily was administered to hyperthyroidism patients, and high-dose intravenous methylprednisolone was administered to ophthalmopathy patients. In total, under 150 blood samples were TCR-sequenced: some 43 ophthalmopathy, approximately 75 hyperthyroidism and some 17 hyperthyroidism-to-ophthalmopathy patients. The independent validation cohort included under 20 hyperthyroidism patients plus 17 patients who later progressed from hyperthyroidism to ophthalmopathy. To explore V-J signatures that distinguish ophthalmopathy from hyperthyroidism, a discovery set of about 99 patients was enrolled, made up of under 50 with ophthalmopathy and under 65 with stable hyperthyroidism. The investigation overall reported the following: Most of the expanded thyroid clonotypes with a frequency above 0.001 were also detected in blood, and it was suggested that the thyroid immune response may be reflected by blood repertoires. In validation, the model predicted ophthalmopathy progression with about 71% sensitivity and 72.22% specificity; around twelve predicted patients were CT-confirmed with GO in a median of approximately 6.5 months. No statistical method was used to set the sample size in advance, and the investigators knew which group each participant was assigned to. The 13-signature model separated ophthalmopathy from stable hyperthyroidism with approximately 90% sensitivity and about 81% specificity in cross-validation, and 80%/75% in the test set.

CDR1 and CDR2 (SGHVS, FNYEAQ) derive from the germline V gene. V lost 2 bases and J lost 2 bases, and the count of bases not matched to a germline gene is 5. The cysteine opens and the phenylalanine closes a CDR3 of 15 amino acids. The read is trimmed to its CDR3 DNA, 45 bases read in frame from base 1. TCR beta CDR3 regions were amplified from RNA transcripts for repertoire sequencing. A first-round RT-PCR used HTBI primers with the Qiagen OneStep RT-PCR kit, followed by a second-round multiplex PCR, size selection and purification. Sequencing of the libraries was carried out on an Illumina HiSeq2000 in paired-end mode with 100 bp reads. The authors' pipeline ran thus. SOAPnuke was used to process the reads, throwing out any read that had adapters, had uncalled bases, had a mean Phred below 15, or lacked an exact constant-primer or identifier match. High-quality paired reads were merged with COPE v1.2.5. Unique nucleotide sequences were defined as clonotypes and aligned to IMGT TRB V, D and J references using MiTCR v1.1. Analysis was restricted to V-J combinations with a frequency above 0.0001, which covered approximately 99% of repertoires. For each V-J combination, a TCR clonal expansion and chaos score was defined as F50 clonal expansion divided by the chaos observed in the TCRdist matrix. Welch's t-statistics and random forest were used to reduce the features to 10 to 15 V-J combinations, which were then used as input to a naive Bayes classifier. Thyroid-blood repertoire similarity was quantified with the Morisita-Horn index. The raw public data were reprocessed by TCRdb itself: fastp quality trimming at Q25, MiXCR clonotype calling, in-frame beta chains only. Every distinct CDR3 protein forms one entry, paired with its most common genes and DNA. The authors' filters were not applied to this entry. Within this sample are about 640,000 distinct CDR3 sequences, with 35% to 45% of them counted one time only. The top ten clones comprise more than 3% of the sample.

Patients with ophthalmopathy had moderately to severely active disease, with a Clinical Activity Score of 3 or more, a NOSPECS grade of 4 or more, and a disease duration of less than 3 months. Patients with other autoimmune diseases, uncontrolled infections, pregnancy or lactation were excluded from the study. Clinical symptoms, serum thyroxine, TRAb, thyroid ultrasound and orbital computed tomography were used for diagnosis. Ficoll-Paque density gradient centrifugation was used to isolate PBMCs from under 11 ml of fresh peripheral blood. Total RNA was extracted using Trizol reagent, and RNA quality was checked on an Agilent 2100 Bioanalyzer.

The specimen was peripheral blood. The TCR comes from an adult man with Graves' ophthalmopathy. The chain was built from TRBV7-6 and TRBJ2-7, and TRBD2 matches 8 of the central bases. The nucleotide sequence is TGTGCCAGCAGCTTACACAGCGGGAGCCCCTACGAGCAGTACTTC. This yields the protein CASSLHSGSPYEQYF.